These 32 T cell receptor beta chains share one sample of origin, sequenced in a study of control samples from healthy donors and cancer patients. Sequenced by immunoSEQ multiplex PCR; TCRdb stores in-frame clones only, minus some. The sample contains roughly 64,000 clones, 90% of which appear only once. Sequenced material: PBMCs. Source of these receptors: a woman between 50 and 59 years old with colorectal cancer.

The rearrangement links TRBV29-1 to TRBJ2-7, with 9 nucleotides matching TRBD2. This CDR3 region has 13 residues. Germline V gene sequence: CDR1 SQVTM, CDR2 ANQGSEA. The V and J ends lost 6 bases and 3 bases, in that order; junction bases with no gene match: 6. This chain's CDR3 is CSVRQAGGYEQYF. Here the CDR3 DNA reads TGCAGCGTGCGGCAAGCGGGAGGCTACGAGCAGTACTTC.

The J gene is TRBJ2-1, the V gene TRBV11-3, with D possibly being TRBD1 or TRBD2 (5 bases each). The length of the CDR3 is 14 residues. Germline-derived CDR1 and CDR2 are SGHNT and YENEEA. V was pared by 5 bases and J by 5 bases, with 13 bases between. The CDR3 loop is CASSEGPRNNEQFF. CDR3 nucleotides: TGTGCCAGCAGCGAGGGACCGCGAAACAATGAGCAGTTCTTC.

The chain couples TRBV29-1 to TRBJ2-7; a weak D match, TRBD2 (6 bases). CDR1 and CDR2 (germline): SQVTM, ANQGSEA. This CDR3 spans 13 amino acids. The V end was cut by 2 bases, the J end by 2 bases, with 10 bases between. DNA for the CDR3: TGCAGCGTTGAATCGGGGGTCCCCTACGAGCAGTACTTC. Encoded protein: CSVESGVPYEQYF.

The chain joins TRBV20-1 to TRBJ1-5, with TRBD1 as a possible D gene (5 bases). The V gene lost 3 bases and the J gene lost 2 bases, with 8 bases spanning the gap. From germline, CDR1 is DFQATT and CDR2 SNEGSKA (reference sequence). The length of the CDR3 is 13 residues. The CDR3 reads CSASSRGNQPQHF. The CDR3 DNA is TGCAGTGCTAGTTCCAGGGGCAATCAGCCCCAGCATTTT.

This clone was detected only a few times. The chain has TRBV19 and TRBJ2-7; 12 bases are a match to TRBD1. Germline lookup yields CDR1 LNHDA and CDR2 SQIVND (reference sequence). Trimming at V came to 3 bases and at J to 5 bases, leaving 5 bases not matched to a gene. CDR3 length equals 15 residues. For the CDR3, the DNA is TGTGCCAGTAGTATTACCGGGACAGGGGGCGACGAGCAGTACTTC. It translates to CASSITGTGGDEQYF.

For this clone: Different DNA sequences within this sample yield the same CDR3. This chain links TRBV28 with TRBJ1-3; TRBD1 agrees at 7 bases. The CDR3 is made up of 15 amino acids. The V gene end was trimmed by 9 bases and the J gene end by 2 bases; junction bases not matched to a gene: 10. The germline gives CDR1 MDHEN, CDR2 SYDVKM. This chain's CDR3 is CASRSDRVPGNTIYF. The CDR3 DNA sequence: TGTGCCAGTCGATCCGACAGGGTCCCTGGAAACACCATATATTTT.

V usage is TRBV7-3 and J usage is TRBJ2-1; tentative D call: TRBD1 (6 bases). Germline CDR1 reads SGHTA; CDR2 reads FQGTGA. This CDR3 is built from 17 residues. The germline V and J ends were trimmed by 2 bases and 10 bases, with 24 bases remaining between them. The CDR3 region has the DNA TGTGCCAGCAGCTTAGTTGCGGCGCAGGGGTCGTTTGGGGAGCAGTTCTTC. Its protein product is CASSLVAAQGSFGEQFF.

In DNA form, the CDR3 reads TGTGCCAGCAGTCTACTAACGGGACAGGGCGGCAATCAGCCCCAGCATTTT. This gives the protein CASSLLTGQGGNQPQHF. This rearrangement joins TRBV28 to TRBJ1-5; 9 bases are a match to TRBD1. V dropped 5 bases and J dropped 2; count of bases not matched to a gene: 10. Germline V gives CDR1 MDHEN, CDR2 SYDVKM. This CDR3 region has 17 residues.

The chain has TRBV5-5 and TRBJ2-7; no definite D call. CDR1 and CDR2 from the germline V gene are SGHKS and YYEKEE (reference sequence). The V and J ends lost 2 bases and 9 bases respectively, with 9 bases between them. CDR3 length: 11 residues. CDR3 DNA sequence: TGTGCCAGCAGCTTCAAATGGGCGCAGTACTTC. It codes for CASSFKWAQYF.

The chain links TRBV5-6 to TRBJ1-1, with D unresolved. The germline V and J ends were trimmed by 6 bases and 5 bases, with 20 bases remaining between them. Looked up from germline, CDR1 is SGHDT and CDR2 is YYEEEE. This CDR3 spans 15 amino acids. CDR3 sequence reads: CASNPKPLVSTEAFF. DNA of the CDR3: TGTGCCAGCAACCCAAAGCCTCTGGTATCAACTGAAGCTTTCTTT.

The V gene is TRBV13, the J gene TRBJ2-3, with 7 bases aligning to TRBD1. In germline, CDR1 is PRHDT, CDR2 FYEKMQ (reference sequence). This CDR3 has 18 residues. Unmatched junction bases numbered 19, after V lost 4 bases and J lost 6 bases. CDR3 nucleotides: TGTGCCAGCAGCTCAGGGGAATCTTACGGGACAGCTCTGGATACGCAGTATTTT. It encodes CASSSGESYGTALDTQYF.

The chain carries TRBV20-1 and TRBJ1-2, with D unclear. Germline CDR1 is DFQATT and CDR2 is SNEGSKA (reference sequence). This CDR3 comprises 13 residues. V lost 3 bases, J lost 2 bases, and 10 bases lay in between. The chain's CDR3 is CSASMSQNYGYTF. As DNA, the CDR3 is TGCAGTGCTAGTATGTCCCAGAACTATGGCTACACCTTC.

The chain uses TRBV28 and TRBJ1-5; no clear D. Trimming pared 3 bases from V and 3 bases from J, leaving 6 bases between. Germline loops: CDR1 MDHEN, CDR2 SYDVKM. The length of the CDR3 is 13 residues. This CDR3 is CASSFDYNQPQHF. The CDR3 bases are TGTGCCAGCAGTTTCGATTACAATCAGCCCCAGCATTTT. The full variable domain, completed using reference TRBV28 and TRBJ1-5, is DVKVTQSSRYLVKRTGEKVFLECVQDMDHENMFWYRQDPGLGLRLIYFSYDVKMKEKGDIPEGYSVSREKKERFSLILESASTNQTSMYLCASSFDYNQPQHFGDGTRLSIL.

The gene calls are TRBV29-1 and TRBJ1-1; D not resolved. The CDR3 runs 12 residues. Per germline, CDR1 SQVTM and CDR2 ANQGSEA. The V gene lost 0 bases and the J gene lost 6 bases, with 8 bases spanning the gap. CDR3 sequence: CSVEEGLAEAFF. The DNA for the CDR3 is TGCAGCGTTGAAGAAGGGTTGGCTGAAGCTTTCTTT.

Worth noting for this clone: Sequence at one end of the junction differs from germline and may be a read error. V is TRBV7-7 and J is TRBJ2-1, with 7 bases matching TRBD1. The CDR3 consists of 16 residues. Per germline, CDR1 SSHAT and CDR2 FNYEAQ (reference sequence). The CDR3 is CASSLGGSGSYNEQFF. The CDR3 DNA is TGTGCTAGCAGCTTAGGGGGCTCGGGGTCCTACAATGAGCAGTTCTTC.

The rearrangement links TRBV28 to TRBJ1-2; D call uncertain. The CDR3 has 15 amino acids. Germline loops: CDR1 MDHEN, CDR2 SYDVKM. Trimming stripped 2 bases from V and 8 bases from J, with 18 bases between. Here the CDR3 reads CASSLVPGRGEGYTF. CDR3 bases: TGTGCCAGCAGTTTAGTCCCCGGGCGGGGAGAGGGCTACACCTTC.

The chain carries TRBV7-9 and TRBJ2-3, with a tentative D call TRBD2 (7 bases). This CDR3 region has 16 residues. Germline lookup yields CDR1 SEHNR and CDR2 FQNEAQ (reference sequence). Trimming cost V 5 bases and J 3 bases, with 18 bases left between them. CDR3 in amino acids: CASSPTGGLVTDTQYF. The CDR3 DNA reads TGTGCCAGCAGCCCCACCGGGGGGCTGGTGACAGATACGCAGTATTTT.

The gene calls are TRBV7-9 and TRBJ1-5, with D perhaps TRBD1 (5 bases). CDR3 length: 13 residues. Germline V gene data show CDR1 as SEHNR and CDR2 as FQNEAQ (reference sequence). V gave up 3 bases and J gave up 13 bases, with 16 bases separating them. The DNA of the CDR3 is TGTGCCAGCAGCTTTGACCGGGGCGGCAGTCAGCATTTT. Translating gives CASSFDRGGSQHF.

The chain is built from TRBV18 and TRBJ2-7, with D possibly being TRBD1 or TRBD2 (5 bases each). Germline CDR1 KGHSH, CDR2 LQKENI. The CDR3 sequence is 14 residues long. Trimming removed 6 bases at V and 0 bases at J, with 12 bases between. CDR3 residues: CASSGTMSSYEQYF. The CDR3 DNA is TGTGCCAGCTCGGGGACGATGAGCTCCTACGAGCAGTACTTC.

The CDR3 is CASSYYRDRGLYEQFF. In nucleotides, the CDR3 is TGCGCCAGCAGTTATTACCGGGACAGGGGGCTTTATGAGCAGTTCTTC. This chain joins TRBV10-1 and TRBJ2-1; TRBD1 aligns across 12 bases. V trimming: 5 bases; J trimming: 8 bases; junction bases outside the gene matches: 10. The CDR3 loop spans 16 amino acids. From germline, CDR1 is WNHNN and CDR2 SYGVQD (reference sequence).

The V call is TRBV27, the J call TRBJ2-7, with D tentatively TRBD1 or TRBD2 (6 bases each). This CDR3 contains 12 residues. Germline V gene lookup returns CDR1 MNHEY and CDR2 SMNVEV (reference sequence). The CDR3 coding sequence is TGTGGGAGGGGGGTCGATCTGTCTGAGCAGTACTTC. Amino acid sequence: CGRGVDLSEQYF.

This clone was seen just once. The V gene is TRBV11-3, the J gene TRBJ2-1; 15 nucleotides align to TRBD2. The CDR3 runs to 15 residues. V lost 7 bases and J lost 7; bases outside the gene matches: 5. Germline loops: CDR1 SGHNT, CDR2 YENEEA. The CDR3 DNA reads as TGTGCCAGCACCCAGGGGACTAGCGGGAGGAATGAGCAGTTCTTC. It yields the protein CASTQGTSGRNEQFF.

The J gene is TRBJ2-5, the V gene TRBV28, with D unresolved. The CDR3 is made up of 15 amino acids. V shed 6 bases and J shed 1 base, with 15 bases lying between them. Germline CDR1 MDHEN, CDR2 SYDVKM. The CDR3 coding sequence is TGTGCCAGCAGGCAGATAAGTGTCCCCCAAGAGACCCAGTACTTC. Its translation is CASRQISVPQETQYF. Variable domain in full (rest from reference TRBV28 and TRBJ2-5): DVKVTQSSRYLVKRTGEKVFLECVQDMDHENMFWYRQDPGLGLRLIYFSYDVKMKEKGDIPEGYSVSREKKERFSLILESASTNQTSMYLCASRQISVPQETQYFGPGTRLLVL.

The J gene is TRBJ1-4, the V gene TRBV6-5; 9 bases are a match to TRBD1. This CDR3 has 14 amino acids. The germline CDR1 and CDR2 sequences are MNHEY and SVGAGI. J was trimmed by 7 bases and V by 6 bases; bases with no gene match: 6. The CDR3 loop is CASRGTGLTEKLFF. CDR3 bases: TGTGCCAGCAGAGGGACAGGGCTTACTGAAAAACTGTTTTTT.

The chain uses TRBV19 and TRBJ1-2; perhaps TRBD1 as D (5 bases). Per germline, CDR1 LNHDA and CDR2 SQIVND (reference sequence). The V end was cut by 1 base, the J end by 6 bases, with 9 bases between. This CDR3 comprises 13 residues. CDR3: CASSIVSGNGYTF. The CDR3 bases are TGTGCCAGTAGTATAGTGTCAGGGAATGGCTACACCTTC.

This clone has more than one count but fewer than ten. This specimen includes other DNA sequences encoding the same CDR3. This chain connects TRBV5-8 to TRBJ1-3; D remains ambiguous. The CDR3 is 15 amino acids. Between the trimmed V and J ends, which lost 3 bases and 2 bases, there was a span of 12 bases. The germline V gene has CDR1 SGHTS and CDR2 YDEGEE. The chain's CDR3 is CASSSDRIPGNTIYF. CDR3 nucleotide sequence: TGTGCCAGCAGCTCGGACCGCATCCCTGGAAACACCATATATTTT.

The rearrangement uses TRBV27 and TRBJ2-2; D is possibly TRBD2 (6 bases). This CDR3 contains 16 residues. V was trimmed by 7 bases and J by 6 bases, leaving 21 bases between them. CDR1 is MNHEY, CDR2 SMNVEV, per germline (reference sequence). The CDR3, as DNA: TGTGCCAGCACCCTACGGTCCGGGACTCAGCCCGGGGAGCTGTTTTTT. Translated, it gives CASTLRSGTQPGELFF.

The chain is built from TRBV7-2 and TRBJ1-2, with unresolved D. This CDR3 region has 15 residues. Looked up from germline, CDR1 is SGHTA and CDR2 is FQGNSA. The V end lost 0 bases, the J end lost 6 bases, and 14 bases lay between the germline ends. The CDR3 DNA sequence: TGTGCCAGCAGCTTAGCAAGCGGGGTGCGGAATGGCTACACCTTC. Translation gives CASSLASGVRNGYTF.

J is TRBJ1-6 and V is TRBV30, with TRBD1 matching over 10 bases. CDR1 is GTSNPN and CDR2 is SVGIG in the germline V gene (reference sequence). The length of the CDR3 is 15 residues. Germline trimming cut 0 bases from V and 9 bases from J; bases unmatched to any gene: 5. CDR3 sequence reads: CAWSVGDRGISPLHF. CDR3 bases: TGTGCCTGGAGTGTAGGGGACAGGGGAATTTCACCCCTCCACTTT.

The rearrangement links TRBV2 to TRBJ2-5; D could derive from TRBD1 or TRBD2 (5 bases each). Germline loops: CDR1 SNHLY, CDR2 FYNNEI. This CDR3 has 20 residues. Trimming took 5 bases from V and 0 from J, leaving 28 bases between them. CDR3 protein: CASSRRFPSLEAGYQETQYF. The CDR3 DNA sequence: TGTGCCAGCAGTAGGAGATTTCCCTCCTTGGAGGCAGGGTACCAAGAGACCCAGTACTTC.

V is TRBV5-5 and J is TRBJ1-1; 9 bases map to TRBD1. V lost 0 bases to trimming and J lost 6 bases; unmatched junction nucleotides: 6. CDR1 and CDR2 from the germline V gene are SGHKS and YYEKEE (reference sequence). The CDR3 extends over 15 amino acids. CDR3 sequence (DNA): TGTGCCAGCAGCTTGGTCCCGGGACAGGGCGCTGAAGCTTTCTTT. Residues: CASSLVPGQGAEAFF.

The chain has TRBV19 and TRBJ2-5; possible D gene TRBD1, 5 bases. V dropped 9 bases and J dropped 2 bases, with 10 bases sitting between them. The CDR3 has 12 residues. Germline-derived CDR1 and CDR2 are LNHDA and SQIVND (reference sequence). CDR3 sequence reads: CASGHIQETQYF. In DNA, the CDR3 is TGTGCCAGCGGACATATTCAAGAGACCCAGTACTTC.